This T cell receptor beta chain was found in a study of T cells in Graves' hyperthyroidism and ophthalmopathy. RNA transcripts served as the template for amplifying TCR beta CDR3 regions. First-round RT-PCR targeting the TCR CDR3 was performed with the HTBI primer set. A single record per CDR3 protein comes from TCRdb applying MiXCR to the multiplex PCR reads. Of 300,000 to 400,000 distinct CDR3 sequences in the sample, more than 11% were seen once. Unmatched junction bases numbered 6, after V lost 5 bases and J lost 5 bases. The length of the CDR3 is 14 residues. Germline assignment: CDR1 MNHEY and CDR2 SVGEGT. This clonotype was found many times.

The specimen sequenced was blood. The receptor was isolated from a woman in her thirties with Graves' hyperthyroidism. V usage is TRBV6-2 or TRBV6-3 and J usage is TRBJ2-1; 7 positions agree with TRBD2. This CDR3 is CASSKGTMNNEQFF. The CDR3 nucleotides are TGTGCCAGCAGTAAGGGGACTATGAACAATGAGCAGTTCTTC.